The clone carrying this TCR beta chain has only one observation. Its antigen is not identified. This specimen comes from a study of PD-1 blockade in classical Hodgkin lymphoma. Overall study findings and caveats: Complete responders had baseline diversity similar to newly diagnosed patients.

Regarding time point: cycle 4 day 1 (C4D1), after 5 to 7 weeks of nivolumab. Relapses following autologous stem cell transplantation were seen in all patients, with brentuximab vedotin exposure varying. Trimming at V came to 5 bases and at J to 2 bases, leaving 9 bases not matched to a gene. Germline lookup yields CDR1 LNHDA and CDR2 SQIVND (reference sequence). The CDR3 is made up of 16 amino acids. Sequencing was performed with immunoSEQ multiplex PCR; in TCRdb, only in-frame clones are kept and a portion is missing. Here the sample spans roughly 48,000 clones, approximately 86% being singletons. The TCR originated in a human donor with classical Hodgkin lymphoma. This specimen was peripheral blood mononuclear cells (PBMCs), taken before the fourth cycle of nivolumab. V gene TRBV19 combines with J gene TRBJ2-5, with TRBD1 identical over 9 bases. CDR3 loop: CASSPTKTGGQETQYF. The CDR3 nucleotides are TGTGCCAGTAGTCCAACCAAGACAGGGGGGCAAGAGACCCAGTACTTC. The entire variable domain, with the rest obtained from reference TRBV19 and TRBJ2-5, is as follows: DGGITQSPKYLFRKEGQNVTLSCEQNLNHDAMYWYRQDPGQGLRLIYYSQIVNDFQKGDIAEGYSVSREKKESFPLTVTSAQKNPTAFYLCASSPTKTGGQETQYFGPGTRLLVL.